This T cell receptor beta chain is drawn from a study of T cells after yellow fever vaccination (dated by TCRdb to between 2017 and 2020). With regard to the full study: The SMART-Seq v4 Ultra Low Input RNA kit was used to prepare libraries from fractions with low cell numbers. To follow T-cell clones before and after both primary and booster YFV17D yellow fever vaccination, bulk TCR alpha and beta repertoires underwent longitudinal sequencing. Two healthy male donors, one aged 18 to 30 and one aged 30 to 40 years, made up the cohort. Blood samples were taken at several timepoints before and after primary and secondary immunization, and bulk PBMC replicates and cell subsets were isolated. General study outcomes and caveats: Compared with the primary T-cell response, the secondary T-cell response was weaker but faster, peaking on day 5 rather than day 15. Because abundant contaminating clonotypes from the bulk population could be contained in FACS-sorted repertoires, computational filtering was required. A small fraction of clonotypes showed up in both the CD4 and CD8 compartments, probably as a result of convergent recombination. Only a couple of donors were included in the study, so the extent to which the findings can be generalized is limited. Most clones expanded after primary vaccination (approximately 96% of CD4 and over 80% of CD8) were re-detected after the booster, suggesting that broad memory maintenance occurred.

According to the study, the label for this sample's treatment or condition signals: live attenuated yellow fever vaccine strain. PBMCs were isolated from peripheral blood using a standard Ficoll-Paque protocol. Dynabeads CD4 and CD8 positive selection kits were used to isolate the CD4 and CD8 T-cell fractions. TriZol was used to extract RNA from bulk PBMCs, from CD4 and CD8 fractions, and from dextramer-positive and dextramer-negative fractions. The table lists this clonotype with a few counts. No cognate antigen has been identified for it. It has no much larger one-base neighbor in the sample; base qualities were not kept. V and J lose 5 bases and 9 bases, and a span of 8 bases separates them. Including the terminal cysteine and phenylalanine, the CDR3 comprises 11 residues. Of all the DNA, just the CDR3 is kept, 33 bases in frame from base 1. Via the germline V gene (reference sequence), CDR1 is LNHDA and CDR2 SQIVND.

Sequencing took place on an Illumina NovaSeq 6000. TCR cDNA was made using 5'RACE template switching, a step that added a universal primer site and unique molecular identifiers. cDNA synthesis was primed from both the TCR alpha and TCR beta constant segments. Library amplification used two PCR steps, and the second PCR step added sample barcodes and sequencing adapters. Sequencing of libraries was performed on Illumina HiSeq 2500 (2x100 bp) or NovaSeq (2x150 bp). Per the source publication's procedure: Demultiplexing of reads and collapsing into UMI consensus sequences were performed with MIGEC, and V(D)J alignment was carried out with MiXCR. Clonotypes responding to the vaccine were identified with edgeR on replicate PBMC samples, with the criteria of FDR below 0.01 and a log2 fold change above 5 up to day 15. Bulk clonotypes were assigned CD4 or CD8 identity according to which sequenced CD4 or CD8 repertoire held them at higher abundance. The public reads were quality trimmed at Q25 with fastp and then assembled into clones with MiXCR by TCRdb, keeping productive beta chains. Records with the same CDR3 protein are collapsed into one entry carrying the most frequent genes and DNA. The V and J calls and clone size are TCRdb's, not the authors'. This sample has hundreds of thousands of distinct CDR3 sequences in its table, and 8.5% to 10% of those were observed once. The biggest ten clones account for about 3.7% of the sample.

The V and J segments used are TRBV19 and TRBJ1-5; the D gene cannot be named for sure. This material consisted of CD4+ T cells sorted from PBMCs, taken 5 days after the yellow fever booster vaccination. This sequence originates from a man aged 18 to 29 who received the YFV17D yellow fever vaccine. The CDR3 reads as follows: CASSDRGPQHF. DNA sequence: TGTGCCAGTAGTGACCGGGGGCCCCAGCATTTT.